The clone carrying this T cell receptor (beta chain) has only a few counts. Its target is not known. Healthy Caucasian donors formed the entire cohort. The entry originates in a study of identical twins. The study's findings and limits: Findings came from cross-sectional statistics, without long-term follow-up of donors. Models predicted too little out-of-frame TCR alpha sharing in monozygotic twins. In zero-insertion analyses, partial confounding could arise from invariant MAIT and iNKT cells.

The germline V gene has CDR1 MGHRA and CDR2 YSYEKL. The ends lost 6 bases at V and 0 bases at J; junction bases unmatched: 8. CDR3 length equals 16 residues. MiXCR was run by TCRdb on the 5' RACE reads, yielding one entry per CDR3 protein. This table holds 400,000 to 500,000 distinct CDR3 sequences, approximately 17% found once. The clonotype originates from a man aged 45 to 65 in good health. The chain recombines TRBV4-1 with TRBJ2-3; TRBD1 agrees at 8 bases. Sequences were obtained from naive T cells sorted from blood. CDR3 in amino acids: CASSSPGQASTDTQYF. The DNA of the CDR3 is TGCGCCAGCAGTTCCCCGGGACAGGCTAGCACAGATACGCAGTATTTT.